This T cell receptor beta chain is drawn from a study of cytomegalovirus exposure and HLA in healthy donors. Study background: Earlier sequencing of 150 million to 200 million T cells yielded roughly 100 million unique TCR beta sequences. Roughly 85 million unique TCRs from HLA-typed donors were held in an early release of data.

The V gene lost 0 bases and the J gene lost 6 bases, with 15 bases spanning the gap. This CDR3 is 15 amino acids long. Germline V gene lookup returns CDR1 GTSNPN and CDR2 SVGIG (reference sequence). Primers for the PCR totalled 60 Vbeta and 13 Jbeta. Sequencing was performed with immunoSEQ multiplex PCR; in TCRdb, only in-frame clones are kept and a portion is missing. The data contain about 120,000 clones, less than 80% of them seen just once; the ten biggest clones take up over 2.5%. The sample taken for sequencing was PBMCs. J is TRBJ2-1 and V is TRBV30, with D possibly TRBD2 on 7 matching bases. The receptor comes from a woman aged 50 to 60 in good health and CMV-seronegative. The CDR3 sequence is CAWSVAGLGGNEQFF. The CDR3 DNA sequence: TGTGCCTGGAGTGTAGCCGGACTAGGGGGCAATGAGCAGTTCTTC.